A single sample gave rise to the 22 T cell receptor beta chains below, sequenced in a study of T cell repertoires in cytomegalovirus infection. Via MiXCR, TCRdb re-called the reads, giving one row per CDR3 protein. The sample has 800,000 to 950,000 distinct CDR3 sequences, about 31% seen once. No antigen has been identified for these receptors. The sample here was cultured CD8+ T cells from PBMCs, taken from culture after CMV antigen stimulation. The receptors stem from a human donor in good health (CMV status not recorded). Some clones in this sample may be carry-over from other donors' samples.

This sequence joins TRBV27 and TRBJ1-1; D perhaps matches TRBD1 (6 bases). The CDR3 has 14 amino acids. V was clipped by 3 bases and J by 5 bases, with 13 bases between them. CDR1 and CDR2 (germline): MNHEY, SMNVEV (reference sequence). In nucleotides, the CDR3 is TGTGCCAGCAGTTTGGTTGGGGGGACAACTGAAGCTTTCTTT. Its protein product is CASSLVGGTTEAFF.

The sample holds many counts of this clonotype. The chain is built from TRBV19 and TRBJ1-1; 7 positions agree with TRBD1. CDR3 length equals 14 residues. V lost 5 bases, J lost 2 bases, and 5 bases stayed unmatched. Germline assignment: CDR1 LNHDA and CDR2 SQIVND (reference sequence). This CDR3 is CASSFGTVNTEAFF. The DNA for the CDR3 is TGTGCCAGTAGTTTCGGGACAGTTAACACTGAAGCTTTCTTT.

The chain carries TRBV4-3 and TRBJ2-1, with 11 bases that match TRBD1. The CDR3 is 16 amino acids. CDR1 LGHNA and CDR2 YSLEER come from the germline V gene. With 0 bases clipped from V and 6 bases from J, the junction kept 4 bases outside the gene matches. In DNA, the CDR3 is TGCGCCAGCAGCCAAGACCCGGGGACAGGGGGCAATGAGCAGTTCTTC. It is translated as CASSQDPGTGGNEQFF.

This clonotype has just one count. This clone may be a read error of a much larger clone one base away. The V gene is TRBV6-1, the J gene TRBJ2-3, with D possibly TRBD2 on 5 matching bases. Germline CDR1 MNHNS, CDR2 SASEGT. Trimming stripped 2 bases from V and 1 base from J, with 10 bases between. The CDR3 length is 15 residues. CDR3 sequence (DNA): TGTGCCAGCAGTGAAAGTTTCGGGGGCACAGATACGCAGTATTTT. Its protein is CASSESFGGTDTQYF.

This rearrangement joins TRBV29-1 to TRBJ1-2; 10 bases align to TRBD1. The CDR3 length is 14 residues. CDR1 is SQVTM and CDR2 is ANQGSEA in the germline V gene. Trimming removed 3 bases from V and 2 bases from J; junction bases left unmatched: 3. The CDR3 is CSVEGQGKNYGYTF. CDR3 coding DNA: TGCAGCGTTGAGGGACAGGGGAAAAACTATGGCTACACCTTC.

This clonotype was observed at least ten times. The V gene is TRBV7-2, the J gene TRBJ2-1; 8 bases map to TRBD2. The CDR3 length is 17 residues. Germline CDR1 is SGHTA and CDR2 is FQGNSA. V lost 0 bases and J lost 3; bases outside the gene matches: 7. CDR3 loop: CASSLAGRGAYYNEQFF. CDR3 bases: TGTGCCAGCAGCTTAGCAGGGCGGGGGGCCTACTACAATGAGCAGTTCTTC.

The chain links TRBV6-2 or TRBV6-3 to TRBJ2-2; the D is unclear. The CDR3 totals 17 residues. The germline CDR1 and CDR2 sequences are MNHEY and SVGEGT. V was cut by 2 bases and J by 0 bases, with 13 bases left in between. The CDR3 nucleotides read TGTGCCAGCAGTTACGGGTTAGGAGCAACGAACACCGGGGAGCTGTTTTTT. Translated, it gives CASSYGLGATNTGELFF.

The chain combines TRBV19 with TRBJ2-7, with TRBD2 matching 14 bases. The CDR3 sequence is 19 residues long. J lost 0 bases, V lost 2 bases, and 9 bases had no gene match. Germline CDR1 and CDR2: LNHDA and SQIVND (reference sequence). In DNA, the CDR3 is TGTGCCAGTAGTATACCCCCGGGACTAGCGGGGGAGAGCTCCTACGAGCAGTACTTC. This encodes CASSIPPGLAGESSYEQYF.

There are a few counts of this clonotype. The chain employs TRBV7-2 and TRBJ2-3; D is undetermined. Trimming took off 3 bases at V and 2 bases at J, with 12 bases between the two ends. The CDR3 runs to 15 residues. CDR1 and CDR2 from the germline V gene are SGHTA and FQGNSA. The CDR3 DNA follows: TGTGCCAGCAGCTTGGGCCGTAGGGTCACAGATACGCAGTATTTT. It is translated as CASSLGRRVTDTQYF.

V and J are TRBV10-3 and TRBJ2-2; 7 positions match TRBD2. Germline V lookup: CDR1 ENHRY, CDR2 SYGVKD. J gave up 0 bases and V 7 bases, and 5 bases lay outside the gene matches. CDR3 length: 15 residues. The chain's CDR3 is CAITSGRTNTGELFF. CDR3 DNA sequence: TGTGCCATCACTAGCGGACGAACGAACACCGGGGAGCTGTTTTTT.

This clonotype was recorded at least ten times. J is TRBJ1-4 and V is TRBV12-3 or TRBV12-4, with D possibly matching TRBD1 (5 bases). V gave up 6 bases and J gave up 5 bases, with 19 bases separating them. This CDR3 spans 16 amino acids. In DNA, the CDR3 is TGTGCCAGCAGGGGTTATGAGGGACGGGGAAATGAAAAACTGTTTTTT. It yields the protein CASRGYEGRGNEKLFF.

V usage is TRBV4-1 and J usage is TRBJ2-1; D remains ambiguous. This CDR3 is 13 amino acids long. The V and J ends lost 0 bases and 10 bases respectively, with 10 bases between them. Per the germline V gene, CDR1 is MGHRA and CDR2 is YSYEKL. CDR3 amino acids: CASSQDFGGEQFF. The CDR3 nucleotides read TGCGCCAGCAGCCAAGACTTCGGCGGAGAGCAGTTCTTC.

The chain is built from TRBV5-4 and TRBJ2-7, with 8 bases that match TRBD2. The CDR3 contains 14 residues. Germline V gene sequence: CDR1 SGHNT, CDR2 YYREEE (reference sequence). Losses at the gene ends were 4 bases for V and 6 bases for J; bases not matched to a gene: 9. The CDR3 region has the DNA TGTGCCAGCAGCATTAGGACTAGCTCGTCCGAGCAGTACTTC. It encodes CASSIRTSSSEQYF. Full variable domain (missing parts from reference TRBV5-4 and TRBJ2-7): ETGVTQSPTHLIKTRGQQVTLRCSSQSGHNTVSWYQQALGQGPQFIFQYYREEENGRGNFPPRFSGLQFPNYSSELNVNALELDDSALYLCASSIRTSSSEQYFGPGTRLTVT.

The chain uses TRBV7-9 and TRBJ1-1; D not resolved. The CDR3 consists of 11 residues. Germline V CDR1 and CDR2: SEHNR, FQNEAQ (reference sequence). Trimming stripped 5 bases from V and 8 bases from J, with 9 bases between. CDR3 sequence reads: CASSTTREAFF. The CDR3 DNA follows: TGTGCCAGCAGCACTACTCGAGAAGCTTTCTTT.

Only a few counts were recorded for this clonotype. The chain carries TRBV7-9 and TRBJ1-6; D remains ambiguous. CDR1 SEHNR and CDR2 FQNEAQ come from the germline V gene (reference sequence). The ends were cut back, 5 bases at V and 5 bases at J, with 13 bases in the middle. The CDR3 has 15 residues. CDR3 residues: CASSSPGQDNSPLHF. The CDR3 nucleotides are TGTGCCAGCAGCAGCCCGGGTCAGGATAATTCACCCCTCCACTTT.

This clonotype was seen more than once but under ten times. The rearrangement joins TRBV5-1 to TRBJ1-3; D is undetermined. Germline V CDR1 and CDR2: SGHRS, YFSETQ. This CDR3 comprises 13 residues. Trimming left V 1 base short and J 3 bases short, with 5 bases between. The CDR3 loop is CASSLLRGNTIYF. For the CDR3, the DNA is TGCGCCAGCAGCTTGCTGCGTGGAAACACCATATATTTT.

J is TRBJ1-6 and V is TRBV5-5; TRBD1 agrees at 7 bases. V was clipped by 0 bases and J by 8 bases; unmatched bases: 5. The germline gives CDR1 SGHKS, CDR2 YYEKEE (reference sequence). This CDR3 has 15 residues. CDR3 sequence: CASSLAPGGDSPLHF. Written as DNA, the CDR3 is TGTGCCAGCAGCTTGGCCCCAGGGGGTGATTCACCCCTCCACTTT.

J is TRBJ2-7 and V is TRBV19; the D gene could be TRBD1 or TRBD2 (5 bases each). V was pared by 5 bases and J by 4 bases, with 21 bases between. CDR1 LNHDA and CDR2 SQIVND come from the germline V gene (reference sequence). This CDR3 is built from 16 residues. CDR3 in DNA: TGTGCCAGTAGTCCCCGGGACGGATTAGGGCTATACGAGCAGTACTTC. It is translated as CASSPRDGLGLYEQYF.

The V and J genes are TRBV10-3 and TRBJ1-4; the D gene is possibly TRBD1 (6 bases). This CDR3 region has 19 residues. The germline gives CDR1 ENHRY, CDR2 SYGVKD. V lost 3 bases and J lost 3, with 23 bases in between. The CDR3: CAISDSGGADWRANEKLFF. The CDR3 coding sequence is TGTGCCATCAGTGACTCGGGGGGGGCAGATTGGCGGGCTAATGAAAAACTGTTTTTT.

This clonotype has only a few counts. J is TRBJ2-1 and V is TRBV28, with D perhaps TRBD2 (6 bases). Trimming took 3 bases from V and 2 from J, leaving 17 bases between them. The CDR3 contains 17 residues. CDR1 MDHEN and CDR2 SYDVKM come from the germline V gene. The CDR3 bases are TGTGCCAGCAGTTTTACCGGGGAGGTGGGTCCCTACAATGAGCAGTTCTTC. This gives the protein CASSFTGEVGPYNEQFF.

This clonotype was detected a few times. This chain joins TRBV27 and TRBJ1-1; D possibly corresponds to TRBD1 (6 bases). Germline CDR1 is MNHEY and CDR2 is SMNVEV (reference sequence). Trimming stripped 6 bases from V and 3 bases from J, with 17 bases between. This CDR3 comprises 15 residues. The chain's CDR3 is CASSKIITGHTEAFF. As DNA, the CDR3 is TGTGCCAGCAGCAAGATTATTACAGGGCACACTGAAGCTTTCTTT.

In nucleotides, the CDR3 is TGTGCCAGCAGCTCCCGGTGGTATGAGCAGTTCTTC. Translating it yields CASSSRWYEQFF. The V gene is TRBV7-2, the J gene TRBJ2-1; D not certain. This CDR3 has 12 amino acids. With 4 bases removed from V and 8 bases from J, the gap between germline ends came to 9 bases. CDR1 SGHTA and CDR2 FQGNSA come from the germline V gene.